A single sample gave rise to the 17 T cell receptor beta chains below, sequenced in a study of blood T cell repertoires in COVID-19. Data came from immunoSEQ multiplex PCR; TCRdb stores just in-frame clones and leaves some out. The table lists 250,000 or so clones, 86% of them singletons, with about 1.7% in the top ten. The sequencing sample was made of PBMCs or T cells enriched from blood (not recorded which). These receptor sequences come from a man aged 40-55 years who had recovered from COVID-19.

In this sample, this clone turned up a few times. This chain joins TRBV30 and TRBJ2-1; D perhaps matches TRBD2 (6 bases). Trimming removed 1 base at V and 7 bases at J, with 17 bases between. Germline V gene lookup returns CDR1 GTSNPN and CDR2 SVGIG (reference sequence). This CDR3 is 15 amino acids long. The CDR3 sequence: CAWSGIGGAGNEQFF. The CDR3 bases are TGTGCCTGGAGTGGAATAGGAGGGGCGGGTAATGAGCAGTTCTTC.

This rearrangement joins TRBV19 to TRBJ1-1; 8 bases are shared with TRBD1. V lost 7 bases and J lost 0; bases outside the gene matches: 7. Per germline, CDR1 LNHDA and CDR2 SQIVND (reference sequence). The CDR3 spans 15 residues. The CDR3 is CASTSGTGVNTEAFF. As DNA, the CDR3 is TGTGCCAGTACTTCCGGGACAGGTGTGAACACTGAAGCTTTCTTT.

This rearrangement joins TRBV5-8 to TRBJ2-2; D is perhaps TRBD1 (8 bases). V gave up 5 bases and J gave up 4 bases, with 15 bases separating them. CDR3 length: 15 residues. The germline gives CDR1 SGHTS, CDR2 YDEGEE. This CDR3 is CASRGGTGVTGELFF. The CDR3 DNA is TGTGCCAGCAGGGGAGGGACAGGAGTCACCGGGGAGCTGTTTTTT.

The chain has TRBV5-8 and TRBJ1-2; D is possibly TRBD1 (6 bases). Trimming removed 1 base at V and 3 bases at J, with 13 bases between. The germline CDR1 and CDR2 sequences are SGHTS and YDEGEE. The CDR3 loop spans 15 amino acids. The CDR3 DNA sequence: TGTGCCAGCAGCTTGTCTTGGGGGCTTGACTATGGCTACACCTTC. It translates to CASSLSWGLDYGYTF.

There are a few counts of this clone. This chain links TRBV18 with TRBJ2-2, with TRBD1 identical over 7 bases. Trimming cost V 2 bases and J 3 bases; bases outside gene matches: 6. The germline V gene encodes CDR1 KGHSH and CDR2 LQKENI. The CDR3 spans 16 residues. Here the CDR3 reads CASSPVRQGDTGELFF. The CDR3 coding sequence is TGTGCCAGCTCACCAGTCAGACAGGGCGACACCGGGGAGCTGTTTTTT.

The V gene is TRBV5-6, the J gene TRBJ1-1; tentative D call: TRBD1 (5 bases). The CDR3 sequence is 13 residues long. Per germline, CDR1 SGHDT and CDR2 YYEEEE. The V end lost 4 bases, the J end lost 5 bases, and 12 bases lay between the germline ends. DNA of the CDR3: TGTGCCAGCAGCAGACCCCAGGGTACTGAAGCTTTCTTT. Residues: CASSRPQGTEAFF.

CDR3 loop: CASSPGTGKGSSYNEQFF. CDR3 in DNA: TGTGCCAGCTCACCCGGGACAGGGAAGGGGAGCTCCTACAATGAGCAGTTCTTC. V and J are TRBV18 and TRBJ2-1; 9 bases agree with TRBD1. Germline V gene data show CDR1 as KGHSH and CDR2 as LQKENI. The CDR3 runs 18 residues. The junction had 9 bases not matched to a gene; V was cut back by 3 bases and J by 0 bases.

The V call is TRBV29-1, the J call TRBJ1-1; D unclear. Looked up from germline, CDR1 is SQVTM and CDR2 is ANQGSEA. This CDR3 spans 12 amino acids. Between the trimmed V and J ends, which lost 7 bases and 5 bases, there was a span of 14 bases. In nucleotides, the CDR3 is TGCAGCGGGGGAGAGGTGGCGACTGAAGCTTTCTTT. Translating gives CSGGEVATEAFF.

This rearrangement joins TRBV5-1 to TRBJ2-4; the D gene is possibly TRBD1 (5 bases). This CDR3 has 13 amino acids. V gave up 4 bases and J gave up 0 bases, with 5 bases separating them. The germline gives CDR1 SGHRS, CDR2 YFSETQ. CDR3 in amino acids: CASSTGAKNIQYF. The CDR3 DNA is TGCGCCAGCAGCACAGGAGCCAAAAACATTCAGTACTTC.

The chain employs TRBV9 and TRBJ2-5; D call uncertain. Germline CDR1 is SGDLS and CDR2 is YYNGEE. V dropped 3 bases and J dropped 2 bases, with 17 bases sitting between them. The CDR3 runs 16 residues. CDR3 amino acids: CASSGDVSRYQETQYF. In DNA, the CDR3 is TGTGCCAGCAGCGGCGATGTCTCGAGATATCAAGAGACCCAGTACTTC.

The gene calls are TRBV2 and TRBJ1-3; 9 bases match TRBD1. V shed 6 bases, J shed 7 bases, and the junction held 7 bases outside the gene matches. This CDR3 spans 14 amino acids. CDR1 and CDR2 from the germline V gene are SNHLY and FYNNEI. The CDR3 spells CASSLTGGLNTIYF. DNA of the CDR3: TGTGCCAGCAGCTTGACAGGGGGTCTGAACACCATATATTTT. Full variable domain (missing parts from reference TRBV2 and TRBJ1-3): EPEVTQTPSHQVTQMGQEVILRCVPISNHLYFYWYRQILGQKVEFLVSFYNNEISEKSEIFDDQFSVERPDGSNFTLKIRSTKLEDSAMYFCASSLTGGLNTIYFGEGSWLTVV.

This rearrangement joins TRBV27 to TRBJ2-5, with TRBD2 matching over 14 bases. V lost 5 bases and J lost 9; bases outside the gene matches: 5. Germline loops: CDR1 MNHEY, CDR2 SMNVEV (reference sequence). The CDR3 loop spans 14 amino acids. The CDR3 protein is CASSGGTSGRSQYF. CDR3 bases: TGTGCCAGCAGTGGAGGGACTAGCGGGAGATCCCAGTACTTC.

The chain joins TRBV3-1 (or the pseudogene TRBV3-2) to TRBJ2-7; weak D call: TRBD1 (6 bases). Per germline, CDR1 LGHDT and CDR2 YNNKEL (reference sequence). Between the trimmed V and J ends, which lost 4 bases and 5 bases, there was a span of 21 bases. The CDR3 is 16 residues long. The CDR3 DNA reads TGTGCCAGCAGCCCTGACACAGGGACAAGACGGCACGAGCAGTACTTC. This sequence encodes CASSPDTGTRRHEQYF.

The CDR3 coding sequence is TGTGCCAGCAGTGAAGGAGGGCGCAATCAGCCCCAGCATTTT. It encodes CASSEGGRNQPQHF. V and J are TRBV6-1 and TRBJ1-5; D not certain. Germline-derived CDR1 and CDR2 are MNHNS and SASEGT. There are 14 residues in the CDR3. Deletions cut 1 base from V and 2 bases from J, with 6 bases between.

This rearrangement joins TRBV19 to TRBJ2-6; possibly TRBD2 for D (7 bases). CDR3 size: 16 residues. Between the trimmed V and J ends, which lost 7 bases and 4 bases, there was a span of 17 bases. In germline, CDR1 is LNHDA, CDR2 SQIVND (reference sequence). CDR3 DNA: TGTGCCAGTAATAGGGGGGGTATGCCCGGGGCCAACGTCCTGACTTTC. Translation gives CASNRGGMPGANVLTF.

The sample holds one count of this clone. This rearrangement joins TRBV28 to TRBJ1-4; D perhaps matches TRBD1 (6 bases). The CDR3 loop spans 15 amino acids. Trimming pared 3 bases from V and 4 bases from J, leaving 12 bases between. The germline CDR1 and CDR2 sequences are MDHEN and SYDVKM. The DNA of the CDR3 is TGTGCCAGCAGTTTGGGGTCAGGGGTTAATGAAAAACTGTTTTTT. It encodes CASSLGSGVNEKLFF.

V gene TRBV28 combines with J gene TRBJ1-2, with D maybe TRBD1 (5 bases). CDR3 size: 12 residues. Trimming stripped 8 bases from V and 2 bases from J, with 9 bases between. The V gene's germline CDR1 is MDHEN and CDR2 SYDVKM. CDR3 region: CASVDRNYGYTF. The DNA of the CDR3 is TGTGCCAGCGTCGACAGAAACTATGGCTACACCTTC.